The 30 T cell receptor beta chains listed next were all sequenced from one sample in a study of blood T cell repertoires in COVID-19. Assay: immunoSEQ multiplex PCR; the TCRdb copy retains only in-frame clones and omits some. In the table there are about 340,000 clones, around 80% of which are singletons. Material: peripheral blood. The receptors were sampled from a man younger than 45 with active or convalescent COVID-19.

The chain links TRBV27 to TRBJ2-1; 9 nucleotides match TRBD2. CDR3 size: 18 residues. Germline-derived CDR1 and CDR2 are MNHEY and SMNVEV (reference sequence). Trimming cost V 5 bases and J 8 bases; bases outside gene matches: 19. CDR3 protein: CASSALLLAGEFKDEQFF. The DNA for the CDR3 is TGTGCCAGCAGTGCCCTCCTGTTAGCGGGAGAATTTAAGGATGAGCAGTTCTTC.

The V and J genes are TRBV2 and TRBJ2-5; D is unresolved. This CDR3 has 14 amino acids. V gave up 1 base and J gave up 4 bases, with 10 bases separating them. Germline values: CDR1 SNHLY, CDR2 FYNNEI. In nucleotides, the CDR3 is TGTGCCAGCAGTGAAGATCTAGGTTCAGAGACCCAGTACTTC. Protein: CASSEDLGSETQYF. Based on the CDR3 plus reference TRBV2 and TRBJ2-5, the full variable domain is EPEVTQTPSHQVTQMGQEVILRCVPISNHLYFYWYRQILGQKVEFLVSFYNNEISEKSEIFDDQFSVERPDGSNFTLKIRSTKLEDSAMYFCASSEDLGSETQYFGPGTRLLVL.

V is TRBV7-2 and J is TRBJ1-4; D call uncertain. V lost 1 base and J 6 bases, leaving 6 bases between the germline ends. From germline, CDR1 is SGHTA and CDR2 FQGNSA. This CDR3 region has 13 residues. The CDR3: CASSLGRDEKLFF. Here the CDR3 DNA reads TGTGCCAGCAGCTTAGGACGGGATGAAAAACTGTTTTTT. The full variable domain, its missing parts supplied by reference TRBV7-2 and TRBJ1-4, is GAGVSQSPSNKVTEKGKDVELRCDPISGHTALYWYRQSLGQGLEFLIYFQGNSAPDKSGLPSDRFSAERTGGSVSTLTIQRTQQEDSAVYLCASSLGRDEKLFFGSGTQLSVL.

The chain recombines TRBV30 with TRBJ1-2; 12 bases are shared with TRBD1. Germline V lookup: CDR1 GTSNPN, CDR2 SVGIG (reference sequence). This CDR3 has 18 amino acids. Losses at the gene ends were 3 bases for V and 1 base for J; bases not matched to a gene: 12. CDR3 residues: CAWRSDGTGGFHNYGYTF. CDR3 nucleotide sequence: TGTGCCTGGAGATCAGACGGGACAGGGGGCTTTCATAACTATGGCTACACCTTC.

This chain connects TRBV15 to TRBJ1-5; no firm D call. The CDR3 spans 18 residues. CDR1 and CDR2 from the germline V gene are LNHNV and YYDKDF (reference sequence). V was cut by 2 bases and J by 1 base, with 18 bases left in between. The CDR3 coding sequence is TGTGCCACCAGCAGACTCCTAGCCCGGATGAGGAGCAATCAGCCCCAGCATTTT. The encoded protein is CATSRLLARMRSNQPQHF.

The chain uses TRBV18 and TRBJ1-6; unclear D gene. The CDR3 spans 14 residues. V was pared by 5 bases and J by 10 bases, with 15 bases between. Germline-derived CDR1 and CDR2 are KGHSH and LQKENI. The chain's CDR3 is CASSLGRDPSPLHF. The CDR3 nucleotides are TGTGCCAGCTCATTGGGCCGAGATCCGTCACCCCTCCACTTT.

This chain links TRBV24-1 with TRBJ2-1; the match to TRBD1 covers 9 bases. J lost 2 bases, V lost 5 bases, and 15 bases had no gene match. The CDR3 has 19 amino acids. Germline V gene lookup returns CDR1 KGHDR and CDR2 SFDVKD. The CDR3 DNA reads TGTGCCACCAGTGTAATCCCCGACAGGGGGAAAGTCCCCTACAATGAGCAGTTCTTC. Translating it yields CATSVIPDRGKVPYNEQFF.

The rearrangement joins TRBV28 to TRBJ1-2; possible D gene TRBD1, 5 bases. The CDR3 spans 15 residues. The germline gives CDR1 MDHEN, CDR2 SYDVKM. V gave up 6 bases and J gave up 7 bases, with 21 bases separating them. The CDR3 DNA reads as TGTGCCAGCAGCCATCATCGGGGGGTTAGGCTTGGCTACACCTTC. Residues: CASSHHRGVRLGYTF.

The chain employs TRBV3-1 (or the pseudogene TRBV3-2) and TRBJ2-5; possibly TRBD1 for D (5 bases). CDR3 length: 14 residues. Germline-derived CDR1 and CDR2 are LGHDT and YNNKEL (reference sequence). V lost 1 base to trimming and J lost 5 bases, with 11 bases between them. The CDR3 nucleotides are TGTGCCAGCAGCCAAGCCTCAGGGCGGGAGACCCAGTACTTC. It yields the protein CASSQASGRETQYF.

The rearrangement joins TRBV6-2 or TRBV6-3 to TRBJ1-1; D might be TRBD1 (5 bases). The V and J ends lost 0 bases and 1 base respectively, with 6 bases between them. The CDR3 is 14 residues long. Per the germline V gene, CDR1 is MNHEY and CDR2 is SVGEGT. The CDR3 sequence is CASSYSQGNTEAFF. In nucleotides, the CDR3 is TGTGCCAGCAGTTACTCTCAGGGGAACACTGAAGCTTTCTTT.

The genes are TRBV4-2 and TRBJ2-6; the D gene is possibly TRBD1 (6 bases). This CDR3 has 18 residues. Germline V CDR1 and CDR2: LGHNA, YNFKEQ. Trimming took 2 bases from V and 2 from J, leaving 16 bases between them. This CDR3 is CASSQLFQQGPGANVLTF. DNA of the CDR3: TGTGCCAGCAGCCAACTCTTCCAACAGGGTCCTGGGGCCAACGTCCTGACTTTC.

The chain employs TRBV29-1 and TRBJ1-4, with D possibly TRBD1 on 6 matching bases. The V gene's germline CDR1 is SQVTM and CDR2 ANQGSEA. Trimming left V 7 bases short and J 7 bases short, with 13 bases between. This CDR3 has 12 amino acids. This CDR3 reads CSAGGGREKLFF. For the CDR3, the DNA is TGCAGCGCCGGGGGGGGGCGTGAAAAACTGTTTTTT.

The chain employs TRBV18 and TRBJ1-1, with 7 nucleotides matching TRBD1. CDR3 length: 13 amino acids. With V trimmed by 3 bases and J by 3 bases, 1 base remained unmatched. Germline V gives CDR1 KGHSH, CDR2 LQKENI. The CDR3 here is CASSPQGDTEAFF. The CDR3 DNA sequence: TGTGCCAGCTCACCTCAGGGGGACACTGAAGCTTTCTTT. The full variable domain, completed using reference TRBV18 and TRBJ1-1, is NAGVMQNPRHLVRRRGQEARLRCSPMKGHSHVYWYRQLPEEGLKFMVYLQKENIIDESGMPKERFSAEFPKEGPSILRIQQVVRGDSAAYFCASSPQGDTEAFFGQGTRLTVV.

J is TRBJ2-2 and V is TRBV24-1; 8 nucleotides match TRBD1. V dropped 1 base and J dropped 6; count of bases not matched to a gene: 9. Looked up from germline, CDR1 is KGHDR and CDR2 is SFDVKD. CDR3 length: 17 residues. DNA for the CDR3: TGTGCCACCAGTGATTTTGTGGGGGACAGGTCCCCCGGGGAGCTGTTTTTT. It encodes CATSDFVGDRSPGELFF.

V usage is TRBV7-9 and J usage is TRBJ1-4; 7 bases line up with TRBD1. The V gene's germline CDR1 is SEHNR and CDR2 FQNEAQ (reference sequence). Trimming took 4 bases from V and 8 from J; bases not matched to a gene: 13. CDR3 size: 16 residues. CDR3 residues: CASSSRQGAIDEKLFF. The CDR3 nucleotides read TGTGCCAGCAGCTCTCGACAGGGCGCAATAGACGAAAAACTGTTTTTT.

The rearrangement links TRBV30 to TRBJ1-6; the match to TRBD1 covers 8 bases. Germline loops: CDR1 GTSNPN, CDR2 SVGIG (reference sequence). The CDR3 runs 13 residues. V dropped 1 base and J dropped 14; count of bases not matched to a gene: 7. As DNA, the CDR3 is TGTGCCTGGAGTGAGCTCCCGACAGGGGCCCTCCACTTT. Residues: CAWSELPTGALHF.

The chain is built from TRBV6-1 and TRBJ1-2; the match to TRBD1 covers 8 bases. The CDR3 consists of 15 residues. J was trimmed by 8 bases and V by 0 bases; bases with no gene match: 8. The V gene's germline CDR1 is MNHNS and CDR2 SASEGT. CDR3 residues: CASSEAGQGAGGYTF. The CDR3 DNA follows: TGTGCCAGCAGTGAAGCCGGGCAGGGGGCTGGCGGCTACACCTTC.

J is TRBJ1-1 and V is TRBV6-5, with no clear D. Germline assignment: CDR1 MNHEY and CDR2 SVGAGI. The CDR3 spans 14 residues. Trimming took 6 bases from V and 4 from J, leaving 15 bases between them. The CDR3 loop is CASRAGGSSTEAFF. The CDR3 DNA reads TGTGCCAGCAGAGCCGGCGGATCAAGCACTGAAGCTTTCTTT.

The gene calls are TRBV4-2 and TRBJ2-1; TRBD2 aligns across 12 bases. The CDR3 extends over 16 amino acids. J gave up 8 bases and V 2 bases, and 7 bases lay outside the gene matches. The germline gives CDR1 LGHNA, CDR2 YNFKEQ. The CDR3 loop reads CASSQLASGRGDEQFF. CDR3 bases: TGTGCCAGCAGCCAACTAGCTAGCGGGAGGGGCGATGAGCAGTTCTTC.

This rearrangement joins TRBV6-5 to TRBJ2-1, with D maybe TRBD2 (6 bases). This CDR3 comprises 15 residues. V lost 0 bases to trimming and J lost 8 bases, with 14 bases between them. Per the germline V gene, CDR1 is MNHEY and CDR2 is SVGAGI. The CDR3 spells CASSYSYGRLDEQFF. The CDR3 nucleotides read TGTGCCAGCAGTTACTCCTACGGGAGATTAGATGAGCAGTTCTTC.

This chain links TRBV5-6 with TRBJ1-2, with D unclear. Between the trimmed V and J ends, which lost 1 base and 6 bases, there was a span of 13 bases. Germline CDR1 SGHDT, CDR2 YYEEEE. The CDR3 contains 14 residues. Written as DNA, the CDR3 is TGTGCCAGCAGCTTGCTGGCAGGCAAGAATGGCTACACCTTC. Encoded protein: CASSLLAGKNGYTF.

This chain's CDR3 is CAISEPPQGYEQYF. In nucleotides, the CDR3 is TGTGCCATCAGTGAGCCACCACAGGGCTACGAGCAGTACTTC. The chain recombines TRBV10-3 with TRBJ2-7, with TRBD1 as a possible D gene (6 bases). Germline CDR1 reads ENHRY; CDR2 reads SYGVKD. V dropped 2 bases and J dropped 3 bases, with 11 bases sitting between them. The CDR3 extends over 14 amino acids.

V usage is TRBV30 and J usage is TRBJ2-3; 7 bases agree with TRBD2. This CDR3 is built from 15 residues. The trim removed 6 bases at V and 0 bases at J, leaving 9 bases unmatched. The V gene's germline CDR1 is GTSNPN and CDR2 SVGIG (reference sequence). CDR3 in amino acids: CACKGAGSSTDTQYF. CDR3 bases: TGTGCCTGCAAGGGAGCGGGAAGTAGCACAGATACGCAGTATTTT.

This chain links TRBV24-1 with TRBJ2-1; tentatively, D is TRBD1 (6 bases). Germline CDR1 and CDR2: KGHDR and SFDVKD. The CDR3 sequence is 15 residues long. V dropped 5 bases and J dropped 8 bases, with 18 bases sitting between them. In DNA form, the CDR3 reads TGTGCCACCAGTGCAGGGGCAGGGAAGGGCTATGAGCAGTTCTTC. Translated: CATSAGAGKGYEQFF.

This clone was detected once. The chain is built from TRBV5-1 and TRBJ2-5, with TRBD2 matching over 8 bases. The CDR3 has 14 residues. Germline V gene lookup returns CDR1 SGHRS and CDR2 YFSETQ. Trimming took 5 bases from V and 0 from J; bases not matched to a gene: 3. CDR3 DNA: TGCGCCAGCAGATTTAGCGGGAACCAAGAGACCCAGTACTTC. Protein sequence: CASRFSGNQETQYF.

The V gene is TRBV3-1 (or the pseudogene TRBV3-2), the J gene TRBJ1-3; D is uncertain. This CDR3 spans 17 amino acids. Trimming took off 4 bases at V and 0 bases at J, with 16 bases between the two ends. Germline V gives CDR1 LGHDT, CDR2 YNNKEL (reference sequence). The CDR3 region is CASSLQEGLSSGNTIYF. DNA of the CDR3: TGTGCCAGCAGCCTGCAGGAGGGCCTGAGCTCTGGAAACACCATATATTTT.

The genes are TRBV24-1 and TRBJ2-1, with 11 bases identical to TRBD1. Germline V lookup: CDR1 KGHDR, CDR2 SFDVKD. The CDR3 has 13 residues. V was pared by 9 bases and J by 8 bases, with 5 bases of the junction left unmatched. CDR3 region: CATERGQGDEQFF. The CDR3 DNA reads TGTGCCACCGAACGGGGACAGGGGGATGAGCAGTTCTTC.

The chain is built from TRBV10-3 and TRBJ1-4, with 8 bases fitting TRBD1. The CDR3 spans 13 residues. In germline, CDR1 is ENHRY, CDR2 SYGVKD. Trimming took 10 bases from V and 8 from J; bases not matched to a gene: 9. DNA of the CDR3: TGTGCCACCGGGGGACAGGCTGACGAAAAACTGTTTTTT. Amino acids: CATGGQADEKLFF.

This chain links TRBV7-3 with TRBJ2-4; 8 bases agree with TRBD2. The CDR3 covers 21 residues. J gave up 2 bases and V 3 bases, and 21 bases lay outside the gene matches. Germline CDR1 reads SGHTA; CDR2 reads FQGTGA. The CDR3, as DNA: TGTGCCAGCAGCTTCCGTGCGCGAGAAAAAAAGGGACTAGATTCCAAAAACATTCAGTACTTC. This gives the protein CASSFRAREKKGLDSKNIQYF.

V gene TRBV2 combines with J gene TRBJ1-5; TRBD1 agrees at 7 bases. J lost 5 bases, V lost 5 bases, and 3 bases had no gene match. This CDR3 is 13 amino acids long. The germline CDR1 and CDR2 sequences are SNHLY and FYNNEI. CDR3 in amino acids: CASSRGRDQPQHF. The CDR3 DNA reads TGTGCCAGCAGTAGGGGGCGGGATCAGCCCCAGCATTTT.